This T cell receptor beta chain was found in a study of early T cells in non-severe SARS-CoV-2 infection. Study conclusions and caveats: The VDJdb matching leaned toward anti-spike CD8 responses and overlooked private and CD4 specificities.

Attachment of unique molecular identifiers was made to individual cDNA molecules. TCRdb reprocessed the 5' RACE reads via MiXCR and lists one record per CDR3 protein. The sample includes more than 50,000 distinct CDR3 sequences, roughly 13% seen only once; the top ten take over 1.1%. On this clonotype itself: No antigen is known for it.

Germline values: CDR1 SGHTA, CDR2 FQGNSA. The CDR3 is 15 residues long. Trimming shortened V by 2 bases and J by 9 bases, and 16 bases separated the two germline ends. This clonotype was obtained from an adult who was a healthcare worker with PCR-confirmed SARS-CoV-2 infection or an uninfected control (not recorded which). Source: whole blood, taken at baseline. V gene TRBV7-2 combines with J gene TRBJ2-2; D perhaps matches TRBD2 (5 bases). CDR3 nucleotide sequence: TGTGCCAGCAGCTTAACGTTTATAGCGACCCGGGAGCTGTTTTTT. Translated: CASSLTFIATRELFF.